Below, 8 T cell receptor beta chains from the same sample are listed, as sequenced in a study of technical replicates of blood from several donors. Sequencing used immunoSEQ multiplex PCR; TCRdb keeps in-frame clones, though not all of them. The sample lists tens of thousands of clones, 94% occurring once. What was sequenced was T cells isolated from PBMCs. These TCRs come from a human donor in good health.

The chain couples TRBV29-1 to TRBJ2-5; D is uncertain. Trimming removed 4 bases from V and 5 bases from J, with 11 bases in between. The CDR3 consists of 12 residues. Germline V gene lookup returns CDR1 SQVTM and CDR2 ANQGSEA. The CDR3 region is CSVVDSGETQYF. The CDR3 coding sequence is TGCAGCGTTGTAGATTCCGGGGAGACCCAGTACTTC.

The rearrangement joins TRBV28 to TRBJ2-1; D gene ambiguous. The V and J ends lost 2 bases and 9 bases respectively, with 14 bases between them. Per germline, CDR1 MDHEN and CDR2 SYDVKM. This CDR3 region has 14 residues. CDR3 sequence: CASSLEFPRSEQFF. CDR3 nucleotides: TGTGCCAGCAGTTTAGAATTCCCTCGGAGTGAGCAGTTCTTC.

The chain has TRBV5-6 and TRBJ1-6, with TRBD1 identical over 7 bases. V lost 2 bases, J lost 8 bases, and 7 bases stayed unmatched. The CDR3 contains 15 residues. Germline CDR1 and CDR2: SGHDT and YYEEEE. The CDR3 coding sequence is TGTGCCAGCAGCTTAAGACAGGGCGGACATTCACCCCTCCACTTT. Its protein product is CASSLRQGGHSPLHF.

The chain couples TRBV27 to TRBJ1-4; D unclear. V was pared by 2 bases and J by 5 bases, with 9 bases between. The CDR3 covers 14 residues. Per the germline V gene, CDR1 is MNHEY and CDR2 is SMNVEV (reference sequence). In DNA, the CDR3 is TGTGCCAGCAGTTTAACGGGTTACAATGAAAAACTGTTTTTT. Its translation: CASSLTGYNEKLFF.

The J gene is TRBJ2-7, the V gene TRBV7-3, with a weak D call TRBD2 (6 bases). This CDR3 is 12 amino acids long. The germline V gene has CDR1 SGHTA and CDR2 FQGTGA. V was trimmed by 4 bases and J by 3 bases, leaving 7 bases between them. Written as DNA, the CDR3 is TGTGCCAGCAGCTCGACTAGCTACGAGCAGTACTTC. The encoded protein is CASSSTSYEQYF.

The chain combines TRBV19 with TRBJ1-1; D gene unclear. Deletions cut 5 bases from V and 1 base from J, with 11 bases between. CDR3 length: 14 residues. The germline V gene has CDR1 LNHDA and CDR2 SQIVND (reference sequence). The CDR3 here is CASSYLWANTEAFF. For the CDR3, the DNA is TGTGCCAGTAGTTATTTATGGGCGAACACTGAAGCTTTCTTT.

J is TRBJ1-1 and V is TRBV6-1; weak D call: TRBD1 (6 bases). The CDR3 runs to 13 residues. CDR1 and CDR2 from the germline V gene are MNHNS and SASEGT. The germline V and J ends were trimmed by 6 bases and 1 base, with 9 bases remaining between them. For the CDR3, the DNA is TGTGCCAGCAGGGGCAGGGGGAACACTGAAGCTTTCTTT. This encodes CASRGRGNTEAFF.

The CDR3 here is CASRGTGEVYEQYF. The CDR3, as DNA: TGTGCCAGTAGGGGGACAGGGGAAGTATACGAGCAGTACTTC. This sequence joins TRBV19 and TRBJ2-7; TRBD1 matches 10 bases. The CDR3 contains 14 residues. The germline CDR1 and CDR2 sequences are LNHDA and SQIVND (reference sequence). Trimming at V came to 6 bases and at J to 4 bases, leaving 6 bases not matched to a gene.